The sequence of this TCR beta chain was determined in a study of blood T cell repertoires in COVID-19. Generated by immunoSEQ multiplex PCR, the TCRdb table keeps only in-frame clones and is missing some. The table records under 200,000 clones, 87% of them present only once. Specimen: peripheral blood. The source is a woman aged 55-69 years who had recovered from COVID-19.

Written as DNA, the CDR3 is TGTGCCATCCCGGGACAGTGCTCCTATAATTCACCCCTCCACTTT. It codes for CAIPGQCSYNSPLHF. The chain couples TRBV19 to TRBJ1-6, with TRBD1 identical over 7 bases. This CDR3 contains 15 residues. The junction had 6 bases not matched to a gene; V was cut back by 10 bases and J by 0 bases. Germline V lookup: CDR1 LNHDA, CDR2 SQIVND (reference sequence).